This T cell receptor beta chain was obtained from a study of blood T cell repertoires in COVID-19. Study at large: PBMCs, B-cell-depleted T cells, or T cells were the source of the cDNA or gDNA that made up the material.

V lost 9 bases and J 4 bases, leaving 11 bases between the germline ends. In germline, CDR1 is KGHDR, CDR2 SFDVKD. The CDR3 loop spans 12 amino acids. Assay used: immunoSEQ multiplex PCR; TCRdb lists only in-frame clones, some missing. The sample lists around 100,000 clones; 85% to 95% were seen once. This receptor was taken from a human donor with active COVID-19. The donor label of this sample is uncertain. The sequenced sample consisted of peripheral blood. The J gene is TRBJ1-2, the V gene TRBV24-1; perhaps TRBD1 as D (5 bases). CDR3 coding DNA: TGTGCCACCTCGATCAGGGCCTATGGCTACACCTTC. Its translation: CATSIRAYGYTF.